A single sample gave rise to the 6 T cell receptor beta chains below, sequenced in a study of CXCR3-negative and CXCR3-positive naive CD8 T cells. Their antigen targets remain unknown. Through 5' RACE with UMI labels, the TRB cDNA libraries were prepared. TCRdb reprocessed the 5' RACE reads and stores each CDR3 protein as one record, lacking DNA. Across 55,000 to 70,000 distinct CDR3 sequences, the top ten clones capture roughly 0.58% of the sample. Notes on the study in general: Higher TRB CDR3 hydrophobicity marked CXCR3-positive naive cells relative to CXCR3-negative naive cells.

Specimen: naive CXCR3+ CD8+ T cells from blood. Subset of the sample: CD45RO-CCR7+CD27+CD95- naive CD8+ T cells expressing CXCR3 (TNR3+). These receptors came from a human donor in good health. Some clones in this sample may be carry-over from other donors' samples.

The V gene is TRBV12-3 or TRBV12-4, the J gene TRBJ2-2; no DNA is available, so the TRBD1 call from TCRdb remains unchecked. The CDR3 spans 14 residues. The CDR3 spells CASSLKGVTGELFF.

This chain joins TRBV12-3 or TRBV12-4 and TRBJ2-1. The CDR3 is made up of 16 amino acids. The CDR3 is CASSDPRISSYNEQFF.

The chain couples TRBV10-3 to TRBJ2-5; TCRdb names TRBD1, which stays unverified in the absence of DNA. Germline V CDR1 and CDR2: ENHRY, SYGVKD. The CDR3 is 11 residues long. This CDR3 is CAIKGGETQYF.

Here the CDR3 reads CASRQPGSWGTEAFF. The rearrangement uses TRBV7-9 and TRBJ1-1; TCRdb returns TRBD1, unconfirmable since there is no DNA. CDR1 and CDR2 (germline): SEHNR, FQNEAQ (reference sequence). The CDR3 contains 15 residues. The full variable domain, in which reference TRBV7-9 and TRBJ1-1 provide the parts outside the CDR3, is DTGVSQNPRHKITKRGQNVTFRCDPISEHNRLYWYRQTLGQGPEFLTYFQNEAQLEKSRLLSDRFSAERPKGSFSTLEIQRTEQGDSAMYLCASRQPGSWGTEAFFGQGTRLTVV.

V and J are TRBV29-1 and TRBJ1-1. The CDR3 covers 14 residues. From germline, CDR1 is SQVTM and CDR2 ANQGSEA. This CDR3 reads CSVESDRDYTEAFF.

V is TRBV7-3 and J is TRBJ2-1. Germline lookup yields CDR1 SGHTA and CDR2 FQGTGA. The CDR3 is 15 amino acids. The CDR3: CASSLSAAIGNEQFF. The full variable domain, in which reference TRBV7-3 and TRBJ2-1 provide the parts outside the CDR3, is GAGVSQTPSNKVTEKGKYVELRCDPISGHTALYWYRQSLGQGPEFLIYFQGTGAADDSGLPNDRFFAVRPEGSVSTLKIQRTERGDSAVYLCASSLSAAIGNEQFFGPGTRLTVL.